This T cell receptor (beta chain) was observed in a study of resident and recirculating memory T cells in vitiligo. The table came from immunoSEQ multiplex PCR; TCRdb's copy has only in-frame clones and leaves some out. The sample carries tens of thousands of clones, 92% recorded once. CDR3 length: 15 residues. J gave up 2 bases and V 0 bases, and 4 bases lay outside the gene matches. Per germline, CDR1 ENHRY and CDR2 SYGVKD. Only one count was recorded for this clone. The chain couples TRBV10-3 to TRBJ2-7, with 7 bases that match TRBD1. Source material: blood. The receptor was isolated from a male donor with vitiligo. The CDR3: CAISESRTGPYEQYF. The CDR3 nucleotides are TGTGCCATCAGTGAGTCGAGGACAGGCCCCTACGAGCAGTACTTC.